This T cell receptor (beta chain) was observed in a study of lung T cells in sarcoidosis with Löfgren's syndrome. Whole-study context: In sarcoidosis, CD4+ T cells accumulate in bronchoalveolar lavage fluid. Overall study findings and caveats: TRAV12-1 and TRBV2 were reportedly most expanded in Löfgren's patients. TRAV12-1 preferentially paired with TRBV2, with homologous CDR3s. Multiple Löfgren's syndrome patients reportedly shared TRAV12-1 and TRBV2 CDR3 motifs, suggesting public CD4+ TCRs.

TCRdb re-derived calls from the reads in MiXCR, one entry per CDR3 protein. The sample consists of 55,000 to 80,000 distinct CDR3 sequences, approximately 22% of them appearing once. Germline V gene sequence: CDR1 DFQATT, CDR2 SNEGSKA (reference sequence). This CDR3 is built from 17 residues. V lost 4 bases and J 0 bases, leaving 16 bases between the germline ends. This clonotype appeared many times. The antigen remains undetermined. Sequencing input: CD4+ T cells from PBMCs. This sequence was found in a human donor with sarcoidosis (Löfgren's syndrome or another form), or a control subject (not recorded which). The chain links TRBV20-1 to TRBJ2-6; tentative D call: TRBD1 (6 bases). The CDR3 region is CSAKQGPLSSGANVLTF. Here the CDR3 DNA reads TGCAGTGCTAAACAGGGCCCTCTGAGCTCTGGGGCCAACGTCCTGACTTTC.